Each of the 5 T cell receptor beta chains below was sequenced from the same sample in a study of shared clonotypes between healthy human individuals. The protocol was immunoSEQ multiplex PCR, while the TCRdb copy is restricted to in-frame clones and leaves out a portion. The table lists 450,000 to 500,000 clones, about 72% of them singletons. The sample was PBMCs. The receptors here all came from a woman in her thirties or forties in good health. Some clones in this sample may be carry-over from other donors' samples.

This clone showed up just a few times. V usage is TRBV30 and J usage is TRBJ1-2; maybe TRBD1 (5 bases). The germline V and J ends were trimmed by 3 bases and 5 bases, with 10 bases remaining between them. Germline V gives CDR1 GTSNPN, CDR2 SVGIG (reference sequence). CDR3 length: 12 residues. The CDR3 sequence is CAWRRGGYGYTF. The CDR3 nucleotides are TGTGCCTGGAGACGTGGGGGATATGGCTACACCTTC.

Here the CDR3 reads CASSQEAGTAYGYTF. CDR3 nucleotides: TGCGCCAGCAGCCAGGAAGCCGGGACAGCGTATGGCTACACCTTC. The rearrangement links TRBV4-3 to TRBJ1-2, with 7 bases matching TRBD1. The V segment lost 3 bases and the J segment 5 bases; nucleotides outside the gene matches: 9. Germline V gene lookup returns CDR1 LGHNA and CDR2 YSLEER. This CDR3 contains 15 residues.

The rearrangement uses TRBV10-3 and TRBJ1-1, with TRBD1 identical over 7 bases. V lost 2 bases, J lost 0 bases, and 12 bases stayed unmatched. The CDR3 totals 18 residues. Germline CDR1 ENHRY, CDR2 SYGVKD. The CDR3 DNA reads as TGTGCCATCAGTGAGCAGGGGGGGGCAGCATTCATGAACACTGAAGCTTTCTTT. Translated, it gives CAISEQGGAAFMNTEAFF.

The chain uses TRBV10-3 and TRBJ2-7; D may be TRBD1 (6 bases). The CDR3 has 15 residues. Germline CDR1 and CDR2: ENHRY and SYGVKD. V was pared by 0 bases and J by 1 base, with 10 bases between. The chain's CDR3 is CAISESGGSSYEQYF. Here the CDR3 DNA reads TGTGCCATCAGTGAGTCAGGGGGTTCGTCCTACGAGCAGTACTTC.

CDR3 sequence reads: CASSRQGLYNEQFF. CDR3 DNA: TGCGCCAGCAGTCGACAGGGCCTCTACAATGAGCAGTTCTTC. The chain has TRBV10-2 and TRBJ2-1, with 7 bases aligning to TRBD1. Trimming took 5 bases from V and 3 from J; bases not matched to a gene: 4. Germline V gives CDR1 WSHSY, CDR2 SAAADI. CDR3 length: 14 residues.